Here is one T cell receptor (beta chain) with its context. Amplification used 60 Vbeta primers and 13 Jbeta primers. Using immunoSEQ multiplex PCR, the repertoire was profiled, and TCRdb retains in-frame clones only, with some absent. The sample records some 70,000 clones, about 88% being singletons. The data derive from a study of cytomegalovirus exposure and HLA in healthy donors. Germline trimming cut 2 bases from V and 1 base from J; bases unmatched to any gene: 5. CDR1 is SGDLS and CDR2 is YYNGEE in the germline V gene. The CDR3 is made up of 19 amino acids. The sequencing sample was made of PBMCs. The TCR comes from a woman in her 50s in good health and CMV-seronegative. The V call is TRBV9, the J call TRBJ2-2; 16 bases line up with TRBD2. CDR3 DNA sequence: TGTGCCAGCAGCGTGGAGGGACTAGCGGGAGGGGAGAACACCGGGGAGCTGTTTTTT. Translation: CASSVEGLAGGENTGELFF. Combining the CDR3 with reference TRBV9 and TRBJ2-2 gives the whole variable domain DSGVTQTPKHLITATGQRVTLRCSPRSGDLSVYWYQQSLDQGLQFLIQYYNGEERAKGNILERFSAQQFPDLHSELNLSSLELGDSALYFCASSVEGLAGGENTGELFFGEGSRLTVL.